Listed here are 10 T cell receptor beta chains from one sample, sequenced in a study of blood T cell repertoires in COVID-19. The data were produced by immunoSEQ multiplex PCR, yet TCRdb's version contains in-frame clones alone and is incomplete. Found here are about 150,000 clones, roughly 72% of them singletons; the top ten hold roughly 3.6%. Sequences were obtained from peripheral blood. Receptors were obtained from a woman older than 75 with acute or convalescent COVID-19.

The chain employs TRBV11-1 and TRBJ2-1; no reliable D call. Germline V gene data show CDR1 as SGHAT and CDR2 as FQDESV (reference sequence). V was pared by 0 bases and J by 2 bases, with 5 bases between. The CDR3 extends over 14 amino acids. CDR3 sequence (DNA): TGTGCCAGCAGCTTAGCGCAGACCTACAATGAGCAGTTCTTC. Translated: CASSLAQTYNEQFF.

The DNA of the CDR3 is TGTGCCAGTAGTATGCGGCGGGGGACCTACAATGAGCAGTTCTTC. It specifies CASSMRRGTYNEQFF. The chain carries TRBV19 and TRBJ2-1; 7 bases align to TRBD2. Germline assignment: CDR1 LNHDA and CDR2 SQIVND (reference sequence). CDR3 length: 15 residues. Unmatched junction bases numbered 4, after V lost 3 bases and J lost 2 bases.

The rearrangement uses TRBV5-1 and TRBJ2-7, with D possibly being TRBD2 (6 bases). The CDR3 contains 14 residues. Trimming pared 2 bases from V and 0 bases from J, leaving 9 bases between. The germline V gene has CDR1 SGHRS and CDR2 YFSETQ. The DNA for the CDR3 is TGCGCCAGCAGCTTCGACGGGAGCTCCTACGAGCAGTACTTC. It codes for CASSFDGSSYEQYF.

This rearrangement joins TRBV6-5 to TRBJ2-7, with D possibly matching TRBD2 (6 bases). The CDR3 contains 16 residues. V gave up 0 bases and J gave up 0 bases, with 12 bases separating them. Germline-derived CDR1 and CDR2 are MNHEY and SVGAGI. The DNA of the CDR3 is TGTGCCAGCAGTTACTCGGGCGGGACCCTCTCCTACGAGCAGTACTTC. Translating gives CASSYSGGTLSYEQYF.

Here the CDR3 reads CASSPPGGAGYTF. CDR3 nucleotides: TGTGCCAGCAGCCCACCGGGTGGTGCTGGCTACACCTTC. The V call is TRBV6-5, the J call TRBJ1-2; the D is unclear. The CDR3 extends over 13 amino acids. With 6 bases removed from V and 7 bases from J, the gap between germline ends came to 15 bases. The V gene's germline CDR1 is MNHEY and CDR2 SVGAGI.

The chain has TRBV27 and TRBJ1-4, with 9 bases identical to TRBD1. From germline, CDR1 is MNHEY and CDR2 SMNVEV (reference sequence). This CDR3 is 15 amino acids long. Trimming at V came to 5 bases and at J to 3 bases, leaving 4 bases not matched to a gene. Here the CDR3 DNA reads TGTGCCAGCAGTCAACAGGGGGCGGCTAATGAAAAACTGTTTTTT. Translating gives CASSQQGAANEKLFF. Filled out from reference TRBV27 and TRBJ1-4, the complete variable domain reads EAQVTQNPRYLITVTGKKLTVTCSQNMNHEYMSWYRQDPGLGLRQIYYSMNVEVTDKGDVPEGYKVSRKEKRNFPLILESPSPNQTSLYFCASSQQGAANEKLFFGSGTQLSVL.

The gene calls are TRBV11-3 and TRBJ2-5; 9 bases match TRBD2. Germline CDR1 reads SGHNT; CDR2 reads YENEEA. V dropped 1 base and J dropped 3; count of bases not matched to a gene: 3. The CDR3 has 15 residues. The CDR3, as DNA: TGTGCCAGCAGCTTAGGCCAGCGGGGGGAAGAGACCCAGTACTTC. Protein: CASSLGQRGEETQYF.

In its sample, this clone was seen a few times. The chain has TRBV24-1 and TRBJ2-1, with TRBD1 matching over 7 bases. V was pared by 4 bases and J by 6 bases, with 5 bases of the junction left unmatched. Looked up from germline, CDR1 is KGHDR and CDR2 is SFDVKD. The CDR3 has 14 residues. CDR3 sequence: CATSDATGTNEQFF. Written as DNA, the CDR3 is TGTGCCACCAGTGACGCGACAGGGACCAATGAGCAGTTCTTC.

The gene calls are TRBV10-3 and TRBJ1-3; unclear D gene. This CDR3 is built from 12 residues. Germline-derived CDR1 and CDR2 are ENHRY and SYGVKD. The ends were cut back, 3 bases at V and 6 bases at J, with 6 bases in the middle. This CDR3 reads CAISEIINTIYF. The CDR3 DNA reads as TGTGCCATCAGTGAAATCATAAACACCATATATTTT.

This chain connects TRBV6-5 to TRBJ1-1; no definite D call. V shed 0 bases and J shed 4 bases, with 12 bases lying between them. Germline CDR1 MNHEY, CDR2 SVGAGI. This CDR3 spans 15 amino acids. For the CDR3, the DNA is TGTGCCAGCAGTTACTCTAGGGAGTCGGGCACTGAAGCTTTCTTT. The encoded protein is CASSYSRESGTEAFF.